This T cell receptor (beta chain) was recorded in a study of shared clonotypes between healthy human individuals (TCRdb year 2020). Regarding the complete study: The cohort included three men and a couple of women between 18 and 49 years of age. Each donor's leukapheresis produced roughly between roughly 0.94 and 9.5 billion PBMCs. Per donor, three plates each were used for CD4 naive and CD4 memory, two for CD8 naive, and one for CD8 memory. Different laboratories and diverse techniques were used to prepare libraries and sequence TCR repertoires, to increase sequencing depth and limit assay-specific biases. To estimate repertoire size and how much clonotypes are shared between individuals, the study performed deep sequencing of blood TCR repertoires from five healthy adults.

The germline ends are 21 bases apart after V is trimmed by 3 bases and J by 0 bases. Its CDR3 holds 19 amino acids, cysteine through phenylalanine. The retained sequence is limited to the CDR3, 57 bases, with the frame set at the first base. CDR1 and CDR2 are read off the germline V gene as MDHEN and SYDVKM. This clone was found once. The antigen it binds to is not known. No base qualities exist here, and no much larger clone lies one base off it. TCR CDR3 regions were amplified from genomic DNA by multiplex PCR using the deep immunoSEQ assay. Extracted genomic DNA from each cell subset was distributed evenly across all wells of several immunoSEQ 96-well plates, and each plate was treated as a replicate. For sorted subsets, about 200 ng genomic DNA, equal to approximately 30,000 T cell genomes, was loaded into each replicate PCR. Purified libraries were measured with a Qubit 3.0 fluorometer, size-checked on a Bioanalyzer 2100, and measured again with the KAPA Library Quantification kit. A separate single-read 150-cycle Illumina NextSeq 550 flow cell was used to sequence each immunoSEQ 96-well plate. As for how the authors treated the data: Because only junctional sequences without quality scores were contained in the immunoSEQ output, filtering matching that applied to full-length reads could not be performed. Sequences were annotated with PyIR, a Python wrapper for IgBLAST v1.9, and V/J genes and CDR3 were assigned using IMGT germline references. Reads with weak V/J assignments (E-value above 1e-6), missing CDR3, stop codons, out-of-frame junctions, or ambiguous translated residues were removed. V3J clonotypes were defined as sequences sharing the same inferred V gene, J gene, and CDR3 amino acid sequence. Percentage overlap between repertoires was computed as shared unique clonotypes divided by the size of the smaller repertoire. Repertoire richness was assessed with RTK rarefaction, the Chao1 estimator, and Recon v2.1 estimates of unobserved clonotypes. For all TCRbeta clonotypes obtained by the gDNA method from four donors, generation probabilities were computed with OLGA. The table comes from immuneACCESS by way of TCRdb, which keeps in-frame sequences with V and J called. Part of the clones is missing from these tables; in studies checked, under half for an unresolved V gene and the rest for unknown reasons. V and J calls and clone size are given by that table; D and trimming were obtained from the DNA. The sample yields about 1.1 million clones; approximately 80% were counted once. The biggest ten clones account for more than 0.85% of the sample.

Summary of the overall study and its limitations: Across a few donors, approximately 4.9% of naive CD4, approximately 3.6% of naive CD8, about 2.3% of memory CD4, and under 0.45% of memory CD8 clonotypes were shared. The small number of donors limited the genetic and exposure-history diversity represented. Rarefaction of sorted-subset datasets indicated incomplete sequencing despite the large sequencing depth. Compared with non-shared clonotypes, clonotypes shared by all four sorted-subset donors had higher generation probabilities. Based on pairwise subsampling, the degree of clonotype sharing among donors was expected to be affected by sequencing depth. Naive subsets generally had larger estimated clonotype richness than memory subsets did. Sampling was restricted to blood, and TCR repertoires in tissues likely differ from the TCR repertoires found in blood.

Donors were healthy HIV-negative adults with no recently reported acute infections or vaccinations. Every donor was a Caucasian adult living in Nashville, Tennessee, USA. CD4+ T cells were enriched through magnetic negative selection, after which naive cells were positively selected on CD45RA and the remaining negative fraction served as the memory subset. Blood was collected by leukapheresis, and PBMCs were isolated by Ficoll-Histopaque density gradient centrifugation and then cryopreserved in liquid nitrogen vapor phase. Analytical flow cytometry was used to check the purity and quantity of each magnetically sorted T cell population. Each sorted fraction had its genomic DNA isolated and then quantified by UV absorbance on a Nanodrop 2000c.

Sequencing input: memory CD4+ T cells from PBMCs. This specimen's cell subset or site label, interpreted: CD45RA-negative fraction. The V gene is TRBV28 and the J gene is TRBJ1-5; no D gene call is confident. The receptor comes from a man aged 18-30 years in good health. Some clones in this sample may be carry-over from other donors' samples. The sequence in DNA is TGTGCCAGCAGTTTTCGCTTCGAACGGAGGGTCCTTAGCAATCAGCCCCAGCATTTT. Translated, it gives CASSFRFERRVLSNQPQHF. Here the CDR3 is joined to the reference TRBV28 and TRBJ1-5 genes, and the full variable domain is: DVKVTQSSRYLVKRTGEKVFLECVQDMDHENMFWYRQDPGLGLRLIYFSYDVKMKEKGDIPEGYSVSREKKERFSLILESASTNQTSMYLCASSFRFERRVLSNQPQHFGDGTRLSIL.